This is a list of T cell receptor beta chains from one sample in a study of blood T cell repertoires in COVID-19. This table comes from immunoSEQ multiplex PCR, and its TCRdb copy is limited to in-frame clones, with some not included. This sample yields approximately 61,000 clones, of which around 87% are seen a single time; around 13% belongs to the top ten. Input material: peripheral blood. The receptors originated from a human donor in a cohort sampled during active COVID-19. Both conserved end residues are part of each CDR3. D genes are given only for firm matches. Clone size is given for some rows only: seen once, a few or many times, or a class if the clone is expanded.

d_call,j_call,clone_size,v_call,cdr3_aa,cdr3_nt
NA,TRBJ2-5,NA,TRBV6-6,CASTRSRQETQYF,TGTGCCAGCACGCGGAGCCGCCAAGAGACCCAGTACTTC
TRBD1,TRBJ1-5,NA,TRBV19,CASSTRDRGGNQPQHF,TGTGCCAGTAGTACCCGGGACAGGGGCGGCAATCAGCCCCAGCATTTT
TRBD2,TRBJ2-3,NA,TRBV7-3,CASSLSVGGPTDTQYF,TGTGCCAGCAGCTTAAGTGTGGGAGGGCCCACAGATACGCAGTATTTT
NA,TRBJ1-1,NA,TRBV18,CASSPTANTEAFF,TGTGCCAGCTCACCTACAGCGAACACTGAAGCTTTCTTT
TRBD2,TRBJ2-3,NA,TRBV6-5,CASSPQAGRADTQYF,TGTGCCAGCAGTCCCCAAGCGGGAAGGGCAGATACGCAGTATTTT
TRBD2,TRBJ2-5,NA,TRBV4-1,CASSHTGLAGGKETQYF,TGCGCCAGCAGCCATACGGGACTAGCGGGAGGGAAAGAGACCCAGTACTTC
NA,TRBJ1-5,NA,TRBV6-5,CASSRLGNQPQHF,TGTGCCAGCAGCAGGTTAGGTAATCAGCCCCAGCATTTT
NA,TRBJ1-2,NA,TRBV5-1,CASRSGITNYGYTF,TGCGCCAGCAGATCAGGAATAACTAACTATGGCTACACCTTC
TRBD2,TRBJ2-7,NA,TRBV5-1,CASSLVGGGPIYEQYF,TGCGCCAGCAGCTTGGTTGGGGGAGGGCCAATCTACGAGCAGTACTTC
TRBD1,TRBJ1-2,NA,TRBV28,CATGQGLNYGYTF,TGTGCCACCGGACAGGGGCTAAACTATGGCTACACCTTC
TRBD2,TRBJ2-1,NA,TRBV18,CASSPLAGGDNEQFF,TGTGCCAGCTCACCTCTAGCGGGGGGTGACAATGAGCAGTTCTTC
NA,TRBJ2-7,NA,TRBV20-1,CSASEPSSYEQYF,TGCAGTGCTAGTGAACCTAGCTCCTACGAGCAGTACTTC
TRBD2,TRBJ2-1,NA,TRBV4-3,CASSRRAGGSYNEQFF,TGCGCCAGCAGCCGAAGAGCGGGAGGTTCCTACAATGAGCAGTTCTTC
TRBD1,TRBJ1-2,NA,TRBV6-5,CASSPGQGQGYTF,TGTGCCAGCAGCCCCGGACAGGGCCAAGGCTACACCTTC
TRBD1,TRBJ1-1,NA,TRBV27,CASSAGTGRRNTEAFF,TGTGCCAGCAGTGCCGGGACAGGGAGACGGAACACTGAAGCTTTCTTT
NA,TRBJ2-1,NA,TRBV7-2,CASSLYSEQFF,TGTGCCAGCAGCCTCTATAGTGAGCAGTTCTTC
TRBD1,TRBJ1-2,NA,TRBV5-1,CASSLGTGVGYTF,TGCGCCAGCAGCTTAGGGACAGGGGTTGGCTACACCTTC
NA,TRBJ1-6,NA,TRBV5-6,CASSSTPTAAINSPLHF,TGTGCCAGCAGCTCCACCCCCACGGCAGCGATCAATTCACCCCTCCACTTT
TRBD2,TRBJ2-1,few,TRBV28,CASSGWESGNDEQFF,TGTGCCAGCAGTGGATGGGAAAGCGGGAACGATGAGCAGTTCTTC
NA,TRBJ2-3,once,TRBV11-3,CASRLGSSGTDTQYF,TGTGCCAGCAGATTGGGGTCTAGCGGCACAGATACGCAGTATTTT
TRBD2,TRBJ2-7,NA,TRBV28,CASTFRTSGSYEQYF,TGTGCCAGCACCTTCAGAACTAGCGGTTCCTACGAGCAGTACTTC
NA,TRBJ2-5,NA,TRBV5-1,CASSFPQGETQYF,TGCGCCAGCAGCTTCCCCCAGGGGGAGACCCAGTACTTC